A single sample is the source of the 14 T cell receptor beta chains below, sequenced in a study of patients and donors after allogeneic stem cell transplantation. TCRdb analysed the RT-PCR reads with MiXCR anew, one entry per CDR3 protein. The top ten clones hold around 40% of a sample with about 18,000 distinct CDR3 sequences, 4.5% to 6% of them seen once. What was sequenced was blood, either unsorted or a sorted T cell fraction (not recorded which). The receptors stem from a human donor who was either an allogeneic HSCT recipient or a stem cell or donor lymphocyte infusion donor (not recorded which). It is not recorded whose cells these are; they may come from a transplant donor.

This clonotype was observed a few times. The gene calls are TRBV10-3 and TRBJ2-1; 10 positions agree with TRBD2. V dropped 6 bases and J dropped 9; count of bases not matched to a gene: 5. The CDR3 loop spans 13 amino acids. Germline V gene sequence: CDR1 ENHRY, CDR2 SYGVKD. CDR3 DNA sequence: TGTGCCATCAGGAGCGGGAGGGCCATTGAGCAGTTCTTC. It specifies CAIRSGRAIEQFF.

The sample holds many counts of this clonotype. The V call is TRBV7-9, the J call TRBJ2-3, with D possibly being TRBD2 (6 bases). The CDR3 runs to 16 residues. The V end was cut by 5 bases, the J end by 0 bases, with 15 bases between. Germline CDR1 reads SEHNR; CDR2 reads FQNEAQ (reference sequence). For the CDR3, the DNA is TGTGCCAGCAGCACGGAGAGCGGGTCTAGCACAGATACGCAGTATTTT. Translated: CASSTESGSSTDTQYF.

This clonotype appeared a few times. The chain uses TRBV9 and TRBJ2-7, with TRBD2 identical over 9 bases. The CDR3 is 16 amino acids. The germline CDR1 and CDR2 sequences are SGDLS and YYNGEE. V lost 4 bases to trimming and J lost 5 bases; unmatched junction nucleotides: 13. CDR3 in amino acids: CASSSRRSGRFNEQYF. The CDR3 region has the DNA TGTGCCAGCAGCTCGAGGCGTAGCGGGAGATTCAACGAGCAGTACTTC.

This clonotype appeared many times. The chain combines TRBV4-2 with TRBJ2-1, with D possibly TRBD2 on 5 matching bases. Looked up from germline, CDR1 is LGHNA and CDR2 is YNFKEQ. The V gene lost 0 bases and the J gene lost 0 bases, with 15 bases spanning the gap. CDR3 length: 18 residues. The CDR3 protein is CASSQETGWVSSYNEQFF. The CDR3 nucleotides read TGTGCCAGCAGCCAAGAAACGGGATGGGTCAGCTCCTACAATGAGCAGTTCTTC.

In its sample, this clonotype was seen many times. This sequence joins TRBV11-2 and TRBJ2-5, with TRBD1 matching over 7 bases. Trimming cost V 6 bases and J 3 bases; bases outside gene matches: 10. Germline V gene data show CDR1 as SGHAT and CDR2 as FQNNGV. The CDR3 is made up of 15 amino acids. The CDR3 reads CASSARATGEETQYF. In nucleotides, the CDR3 is TGTGCCAGCAGTGCGAGAGCAACAGGGGAAGAGACCCAGTACTTC.

Ten or more counts support this clonotype. The V call is TRBV4-1, the J call TRBJ1-1; unclear D gene. V lost 2 bases and J lost 3, with 13 bases in between. CDR1 MGHRA and CDR2 YSYEKL come from the germline V gene. This CDR3 comprises 15 residues. CDR3 DNA: TGCGCCAGCAGCCAATACGGCTTCGGGGACACTGAAGCTTTCTTT. Its protein is CASSQYGFGDTEAFF.

By sample share, this clonotype is medium-sized. This chain joins TRBV5-1 and TRBJ2-5; 7 nucleotides agree with TRBD1. Germline CDR1 reads SGHRS; CDR2 reads YFSETQ. J lost 2 bases, V lost 3 bases, and 10 bases had no gene match. The CDR3 runs 16 residues. The CDR3 DNA reads TGCGCCAGCAGCTCCATGCAGGGGGAAGGGCAAGAGACCCAGTACTTC. As protein: CASSSMQGEGQETQYF.

This clonotype came up many times. The chain is built from TRBV3-1 and TRBJ2-3, with 9 nucleotides matching TRBD1. Germline V gene data show CDR1 as LGHDT and CDR2 as YNNKEL (reference sequence). CDR3 length equals 16 residues. V gave up 8 bases and J gave up 3 bases; unmatched junction bases: 12. The CDR3 nucleotides are TGTGCCAGCGAAAACTGGGGACAGGGAAGGACAGATACGCAGTATTTT. Amino acids: CASENWGQGRTDTQYF.

This clonotype appeared many times. The rearrangement uses TRBV20-1 and TRBJ2-7; tentatively, D is TRBD1 (6 bases). Germline values: CDR1 DFQATT, CDR2 SNEGSKA (reference sequence). The CDR3 runs to 14 residues. Trimming cost V 3 bases and J 3 bases, with 15 bases left between them. CDR3 DNA sequence: TGCAGTGCTAGCCCCGCGCAGGGGATCTACGAGCAGTACTTC. Translation gives CSASPAQGIYEQYF.

This clonotype was counted at least ten times. The chain carries TRBV5-1 and TRBJ2-5; maybe TRBD2 (6 bases). The CDR3 loop spans 14 amino acids. Germline V gives CDR1 SGHRS, CDR2 YFSETQ. V dropped 4 bases and J dropped 3 bases, with 13 bases sitting between them. The CDR3 spells CASSLQRAEETQYF. The CDR3, as DNA: TGCGCCAGCAGCCTCCAGCGGGCCGAAGAGACCCAGTACTTC.

This clonotype was observed at least ten times. This rearrangement joins TRBV18 to TRBJ2-7; D possibly uses TRBD1 or TRBD2 (5 bases each). V was pared by 6 bases and J by 5 bases, with 17 bases between. The CDR3 is 14 amino acids. Germline CDR1 is KGHSH and CDR2 is LQKENI. The CDR3 DNA is TGTGCCAGCTCCCCGACGGGGCCCCGGGACGAGCAGTACTTC. As protein: CASSPTGPRDEQYF.

This clonotype was counted ten times or more. This chain links TRBV5-6 with TRBJ2-1; possible D gene TRBD2, 6 bases. V lost 4 bases and J 4 bases, leaving 18 bases between the germline ends. Per germline, CDR1 SGHDT and CDR2 YYEEEE. The CDR3 length is 16 residues. The CDR3 region is CASSTGRLGFYNEQFF. CDR3 nucleotide sequence: TGTGCCAGCAGCACTGGACGACTAGGTTTTTACAATGAGCAGTTCTTC.

This clonotype has a count of ten or more. The V and J genes are TRBV7-9 and TRBJ2-1; D perhaps matches TRBD2 (6 bases). The CDR3 contains 15 residues. Trimming pared 3 bases from V and 7 bases from J, leaving 16 bases between. Germline CDR1 SEHNR, CDR2 FQNEAQ (reference sequence). The CDR3 loop is CASSFPGSPRNEQFF. DNA for the CDR3: TGTGCCAGCAGCTTTCCCGGGAGCCCTAGAAATGAGCAGTTCTTC.

In this sample, this clonotype turned up many times. The CDR3 nucleotides read TGTGCCAGCAGCTTACCCTCTGGGGCCAACGTCCTGACTTTC. This translates into CASSLPSGANVLTF. This sequence joins TRBV7-6 and TRBJ2-6; D ambiguous. CDR1 and CDR2 (germline): SGHVS, FNYEAQ. The CDR3 is 14 amino acids. V lost 2 bases, J lost 0 bases, and 2 bases lay in between. The whole variable domain, filled in from reference TRBV7-6 and TRBJ2-6, reads GAGVSQSPRYKVTKRGQDVALRCDPISGHVSLYWYRQALGQGPEFLTYFNYEAQQDKSGLPNDRFSAERPEGSISTLTIQRTEQRDSAMYRCASSLPSGANVLTFGAGSRLTVL.